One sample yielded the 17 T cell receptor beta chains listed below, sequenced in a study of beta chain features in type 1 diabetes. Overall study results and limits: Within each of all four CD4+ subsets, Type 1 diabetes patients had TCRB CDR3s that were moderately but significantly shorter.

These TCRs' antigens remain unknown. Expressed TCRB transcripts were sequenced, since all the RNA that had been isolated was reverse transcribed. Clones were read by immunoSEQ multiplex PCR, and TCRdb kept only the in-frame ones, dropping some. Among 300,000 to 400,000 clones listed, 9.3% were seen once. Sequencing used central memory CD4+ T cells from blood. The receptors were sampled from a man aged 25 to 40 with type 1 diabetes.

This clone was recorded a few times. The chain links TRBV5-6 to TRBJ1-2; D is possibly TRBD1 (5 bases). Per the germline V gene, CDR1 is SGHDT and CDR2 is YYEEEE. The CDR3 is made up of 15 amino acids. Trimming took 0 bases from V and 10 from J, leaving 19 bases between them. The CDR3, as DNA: TGTGCCAGCAGCTTGGTGGTCGGAGACAGTGATATCTACACCTTC. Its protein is CASSLVVGDSDIYTF.

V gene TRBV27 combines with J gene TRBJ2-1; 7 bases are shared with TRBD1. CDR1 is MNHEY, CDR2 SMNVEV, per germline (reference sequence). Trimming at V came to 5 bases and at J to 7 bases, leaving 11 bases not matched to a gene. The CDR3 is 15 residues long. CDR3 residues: CASSPSGTARNEQFF. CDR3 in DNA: TGTGCCAGCAGTCCCTCCGGGACAGCAAGGAATGAGCAGTTCTTC.

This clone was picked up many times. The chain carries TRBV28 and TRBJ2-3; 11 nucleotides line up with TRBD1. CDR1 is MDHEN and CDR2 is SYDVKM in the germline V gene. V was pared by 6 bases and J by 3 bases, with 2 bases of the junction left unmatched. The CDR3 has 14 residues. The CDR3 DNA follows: TGTGCCAGCAGGGACAGGGGGCTGACAGATACGCAGTATTTT. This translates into CASRDRGLTDTQYF.

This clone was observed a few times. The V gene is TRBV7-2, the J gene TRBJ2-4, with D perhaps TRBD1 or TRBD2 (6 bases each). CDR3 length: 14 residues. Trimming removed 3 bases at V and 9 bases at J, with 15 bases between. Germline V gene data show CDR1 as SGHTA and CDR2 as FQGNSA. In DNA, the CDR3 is TGTGCCAGCAGCTTTGGGCAGGGGAGGAGCATTCAGTACTTC. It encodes CASSFGQGRSIQYF. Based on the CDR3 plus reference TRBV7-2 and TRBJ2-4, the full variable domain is GAGVSQSPSNKVTEKGKDVELRCDPISGHTALYWYRQSLGQGLEFLIYFQGNSAPDKSGLPSDRFSAERTGGSVSTLTIQRTQQEDSAVYLCASSFGQGRSIQYFGAGTRLSVL.

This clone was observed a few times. Here the CDR3 reads CASSPVGRANYGYTF. DNA of the CDR3: TGTGCCAGCAGCCCGGTGGGCCGAGCTAACTATGGCTACACCTTC. J is TRBJ1-2 and V is TRBV13; D is unclear. CDR1 PRHDT and CDR2 FYEKMQ come from the germline V gene (reference sequence). V was trimmed by 5 bases and J by 0 bases, leaving 13 bases between them. The CDR3 contains 15 residues.

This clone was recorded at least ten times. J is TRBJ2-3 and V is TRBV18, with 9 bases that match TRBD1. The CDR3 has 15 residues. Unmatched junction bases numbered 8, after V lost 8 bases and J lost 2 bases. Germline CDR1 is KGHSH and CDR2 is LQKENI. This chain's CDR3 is CASQPGQGLTDTQYF. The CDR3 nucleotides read TGTGCCAGCCAACCGGGACAGGGACTCACAGATACGCAGTATTTT.

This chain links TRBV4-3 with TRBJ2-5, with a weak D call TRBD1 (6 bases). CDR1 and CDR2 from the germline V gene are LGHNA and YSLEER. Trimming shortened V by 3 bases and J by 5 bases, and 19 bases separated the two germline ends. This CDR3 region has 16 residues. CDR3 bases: TGCGCCAGCAGCCAGACCCCCGGGACACCAGTGGAGACCCAGTACTTC. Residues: CASSQTPGTPVETQYF.

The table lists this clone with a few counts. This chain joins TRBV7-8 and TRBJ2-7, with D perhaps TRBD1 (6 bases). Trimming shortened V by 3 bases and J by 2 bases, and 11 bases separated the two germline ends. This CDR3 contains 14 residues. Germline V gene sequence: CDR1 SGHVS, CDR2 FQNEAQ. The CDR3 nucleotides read TGTGCCAGCAGCTTGGGACATGGGACCTACGAGCAGTACTTC. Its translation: CASSLGHGTYEQYF.

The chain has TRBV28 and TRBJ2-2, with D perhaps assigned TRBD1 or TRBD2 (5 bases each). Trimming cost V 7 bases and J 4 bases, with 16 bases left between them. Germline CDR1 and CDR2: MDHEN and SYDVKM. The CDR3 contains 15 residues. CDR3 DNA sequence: TGTGCCAGCATGGGGACGAGGGGTGGCACCGGGGAGCTGTTTTTT. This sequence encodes CASMGTRGGTGELFF.

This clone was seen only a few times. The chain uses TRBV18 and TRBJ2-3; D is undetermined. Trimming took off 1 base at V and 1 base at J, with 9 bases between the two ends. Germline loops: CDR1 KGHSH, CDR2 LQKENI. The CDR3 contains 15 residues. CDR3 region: CASSPLLTGTDTQYF. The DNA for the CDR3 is TGTGCCAGCTCACCACTCCTAACAGGCACAGATACGCAGTATTTT.

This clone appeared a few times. The CDR3 nucleotides are TGCGCCAGCAGCTTAAGAGGGGATACGCAGTATTTT. Its protein product is CASSLRGDTQYF. V usage is TRBV5-1 and J usage is TRBJ2-3, with D possibly TRBD2 on 5 matching bases. Germline V gene lookup returns CDR1 SGHRS and CDR2 YFSETQ. Between the trimmed V and J ends, which lost 2 bases and 6 bases, there was a span of 7 bases. CDR3 length: 12 amino acids.

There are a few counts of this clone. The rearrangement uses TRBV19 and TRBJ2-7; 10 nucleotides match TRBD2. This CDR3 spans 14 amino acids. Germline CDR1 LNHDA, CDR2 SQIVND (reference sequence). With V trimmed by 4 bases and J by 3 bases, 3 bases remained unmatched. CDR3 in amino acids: CASSTQRGGYEQYF. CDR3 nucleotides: TGTGCCAGTAGTACCCAGCGGGGGGGCTACGAGCAGTACTTC.

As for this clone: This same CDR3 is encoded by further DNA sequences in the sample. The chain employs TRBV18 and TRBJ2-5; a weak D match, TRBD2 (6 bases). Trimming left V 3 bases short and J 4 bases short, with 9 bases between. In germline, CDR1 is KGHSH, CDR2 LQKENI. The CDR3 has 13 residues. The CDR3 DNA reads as TGTGCCAGCTCACCGGGGGGAGGAGAGACCCAGTACTTC. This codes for CASSPGGGETQYF.

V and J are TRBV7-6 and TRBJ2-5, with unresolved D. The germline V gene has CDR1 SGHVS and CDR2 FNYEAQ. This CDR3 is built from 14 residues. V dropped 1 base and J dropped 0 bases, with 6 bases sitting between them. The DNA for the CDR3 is TGTGCCAGCAGCTTAGGGACGGACCAAGAGACCCAGTACTTC. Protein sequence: CASSLGTDQETQYF. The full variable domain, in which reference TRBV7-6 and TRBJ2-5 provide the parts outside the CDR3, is GAGVSQSPRYKVTKRGQDVALRCDPISGHVSLYWYRQALGQGPEFLTYFNYEAQQDKSGLPNDRFSAERPEGSISTLTIQRTEQRDSAMYRCASSLGTDQETQYFGPGTRLLVL.

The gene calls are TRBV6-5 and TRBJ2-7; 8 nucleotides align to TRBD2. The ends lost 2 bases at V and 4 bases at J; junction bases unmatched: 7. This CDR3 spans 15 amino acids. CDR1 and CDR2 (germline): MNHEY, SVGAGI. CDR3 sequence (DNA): TGTGCCAGCAGTTACGACGGGGGGGCCGGTTACGAGCAGTACTTC. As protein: CASSYDGGAGYEQYF.

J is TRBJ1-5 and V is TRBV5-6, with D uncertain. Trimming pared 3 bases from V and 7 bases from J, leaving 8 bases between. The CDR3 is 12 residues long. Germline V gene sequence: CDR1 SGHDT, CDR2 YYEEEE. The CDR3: CASSSRRQPQHF. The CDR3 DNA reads TGTGCCAGCAGCTCCAGAAGGCAGCCCCAGCATTTT.

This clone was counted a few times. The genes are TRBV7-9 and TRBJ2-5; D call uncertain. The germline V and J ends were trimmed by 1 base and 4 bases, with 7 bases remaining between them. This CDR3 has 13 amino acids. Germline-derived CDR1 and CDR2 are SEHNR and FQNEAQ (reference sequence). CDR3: CASSLVGAETQYF. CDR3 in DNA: TGTGCCAGCAGCTTAGTAGGAGCAGAGACCCAGTACTTC.